This T cell receptor beta chain was profiled in a study of blood T cells in healthy people across ages. This clonotype was seen a handful of times. As yet, its antigen is unknown. A second about 7 to 11 cycle PCR used barcoded and J-beta primers. All samples gave at least 2.5 million CDR3-containing paired-end reads. One entry per CDR3 protein, called by TCRdb with MiXCR from the 5' RACE reads. The sample lists about 730,000 distinct CDR3 sequences, roughly two fifths occurring once. The study's findings and limits: Compared with aged donors, long-lived donors showed fewer expanded clones, suggesting selection.

This CDR3 spans 15 amino acids. After removal of 5 bases from V and 4 bases from J, the junction contained 4 bases not matched to a gene. Specimen: blood. This clonotype originated in a woman aged 60 to 75 in good health. The V and J genes are TRBV12-3 or TRBV12-4 and TRBJ2-3, with TRBD2 identical over 12 bases. The CDR3 coding sequence is TGTGCCAGCAGTATCGGGACTAGCGGGCCAGATACGCAGTATTTT. It codes for CASSIGTSGPDTQYF.